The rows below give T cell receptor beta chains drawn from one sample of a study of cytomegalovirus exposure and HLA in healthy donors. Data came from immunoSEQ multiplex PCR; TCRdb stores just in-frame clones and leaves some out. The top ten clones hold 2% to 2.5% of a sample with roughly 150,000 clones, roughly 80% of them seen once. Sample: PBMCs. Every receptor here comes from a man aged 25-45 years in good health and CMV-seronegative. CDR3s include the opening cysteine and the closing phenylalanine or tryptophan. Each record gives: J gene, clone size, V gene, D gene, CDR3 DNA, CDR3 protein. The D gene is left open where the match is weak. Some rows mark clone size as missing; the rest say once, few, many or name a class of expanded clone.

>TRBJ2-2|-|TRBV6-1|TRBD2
TGTGCCAGCAGCCAGAGCGGGAGAACCCCCGGGGAGCTGTTTTTT
CASSQSGRTPGELFF
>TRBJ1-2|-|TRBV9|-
TGTGCCAGCAGCGTAGACGGGTATGGCTACACCTTC
CASSVDGYGYTF
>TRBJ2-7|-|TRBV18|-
TGTGCCAGCTCACCATCTGGCCCGGGCGAGCAGTACTTC
CASSPSGPGEQYF
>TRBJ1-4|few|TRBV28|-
TGTGCCAGCATCGATGCGGGCAGCGGCGGGGAAAAACTGTTTTTT
CASIDAGSGGEKLFF
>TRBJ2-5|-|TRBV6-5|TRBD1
TGTGCCAGCAGTTACTTGACAGGGCGGGAGACCCAGTACTTC
CASSYLTGRETQYF
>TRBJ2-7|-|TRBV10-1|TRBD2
TGCGCCAGCAGCGCTAGCGGCCAGGGCGAGCAGTACTTC
CASSASGQGEQYF
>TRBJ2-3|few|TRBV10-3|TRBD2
TGTGCCATCAGGGCCGGTGGGGGGGGAGCCGTCAAAGACTCAGATACGCAGTATTTT
CAIRAGGGGAVKDSDTQYF
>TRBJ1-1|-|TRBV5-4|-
TGTGCCAGCAGCTTCCGGGGGGGCACTGAAGCTTTCTTT
CASSFRGGTEAFF
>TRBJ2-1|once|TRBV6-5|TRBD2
TGTGCCAGCAGCGGACTAGCGGGTAACAATGAGCAGTTCTTC
CASSGLAGNNEQFF
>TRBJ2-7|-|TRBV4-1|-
TGCGCCAGCAGCCAAGGGGGGGGCCAGGTGGGGCGCGAGCAGTACTTC
CASSQGGGQVGREQYF
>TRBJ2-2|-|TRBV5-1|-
TGCGCCAGCAGTCTATCCGGGGAGCTGTTTTTT
CASSLSGELFF
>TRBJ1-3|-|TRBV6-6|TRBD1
TGTGCCAGTTCACGGGACAGGGGAAACACCATATATTTT
CASSRDRGNTIYF
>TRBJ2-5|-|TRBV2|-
TGTGCCAGCGGAGCCAGGGGATCCCAAGAGACCCAGTACTTC
CASGARGSQETQYF
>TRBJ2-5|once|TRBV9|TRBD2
TGTGCCAGCAGCGTAGGGCGGGAGGGTAGAGAGACCCAGTACTTC
CASSVGREGRETQYF
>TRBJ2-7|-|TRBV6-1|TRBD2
TGTGCCAGCAGTGAAGCTCTCCCGTCCGGGAGGCCCTACGAGCAGTACTTC
CASSEALPSGRPYEQYF
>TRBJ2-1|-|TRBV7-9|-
TGTGCCAGCAGCTTAGCGAACTATATGACAGCCCGAACCTACAATGAGCAGTTCTTC
CASSLANYMTARTYNEQFF
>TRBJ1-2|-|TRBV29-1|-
TGCAGCGTTGGGGGGGGGTGGGGGTATGATGGCTACACCTTC
CSVGGGWGYDGYTF
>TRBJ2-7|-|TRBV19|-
TGTGCCAGTAGTTCCAGGAATAGCGGTTCCTACGAGCAGTACTTC
CASSSRNSGSYEQYF
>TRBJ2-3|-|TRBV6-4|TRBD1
TGTGCCAGCAGTGCAGGGGGCGTAACGACAGATACGCAGTATTTT
CASSAGGVTTDTQYF
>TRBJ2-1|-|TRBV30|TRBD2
TGTGCCTGGGATCGAAGCGGGAGGAATGAGCAGTTCTTC
CAWDRSGRNEQFF
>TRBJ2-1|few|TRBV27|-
TGTGCCAGCAGTTTATCCCCCGGGACTGCAAATGAGCAGTTCTTC
CASSLSPGTANEQFF
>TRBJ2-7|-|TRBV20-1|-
TGCAGTGCTAGAGACCAGGATCAGCAGTACTTC
CSARDQDQQYF
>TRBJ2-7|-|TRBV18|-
TGTGCCAGCTCACCAGCAGGGCTCTACGAGCAGTACTTC
CASSPAGLYEQYF
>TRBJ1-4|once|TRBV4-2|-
TGTGCCAGCAGCTCAGGGTCAACTAATGAAAAACTGTTTTTT
CASSSGSTNEKLFF
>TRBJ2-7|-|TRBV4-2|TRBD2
TGTGCCAGCAGCCTTCCCCCGATAGCGGGAGGGCCCTACGAGCAGTACTTC
CASSLPPIAGGPYEQYF
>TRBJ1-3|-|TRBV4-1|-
TGCGCCAGCAGCCAAGTGAGCATATTAACTGGAAACACCATATATTTT
CASSQVSILTGNTIYF
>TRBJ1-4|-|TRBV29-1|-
TGCAGCGCTCTGGGGGCTGATGAAAAACTGTTTTTT
CSALGADEKLFF
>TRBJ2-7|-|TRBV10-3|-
TGTGCCATCAGTGAGGCAGCCTACGAGCAGTACTTC
CAISEAAYEQYF
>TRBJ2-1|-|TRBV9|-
TGTGCCAGCAGCCTCACAATAGCGGCTACAGGATACAATGAGCAGTTCTTC
CASSLTIAATGYNEQFF
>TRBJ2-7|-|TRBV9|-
TGTGCCAGCAGTCAAGACCCCGCGGGGAAATGGTACGAGCAGTACTTC
CASSQDPAGKWYEQYF
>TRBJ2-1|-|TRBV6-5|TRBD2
TGTGCCAGCAGTTACTTCGGTAGCGGGTGGGAGGTTGAGCAGTTCTTC
CASSYFGSGWEVEQFF
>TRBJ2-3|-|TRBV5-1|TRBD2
TGCGCCAGCAGCTTGGGCACTAGCGGGAGTCTCGCGGAAGATACGCAGTATTTT
CASSLGTSGSLAEDTQYF
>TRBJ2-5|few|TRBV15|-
TGTGCCACCAGCCTATTCTTAGGGTCGCAGGGCCTCCAAGAGACCCAGTACTTC
CATSLFLGSQGLQETQYF
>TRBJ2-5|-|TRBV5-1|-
TGCGCCAGCTCCTCTGGGGGGGCTTTCGAGACCCAGTACTTC
CASSSGGAFETQYF
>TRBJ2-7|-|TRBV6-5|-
TGTGCCAGCAGTTACTCGGGGGCGTCCAACTACGAGCAGTACTTC
CASSYSGASNYEQYF
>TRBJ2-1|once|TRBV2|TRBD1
TGTGCCAGCAGTGAATGGGGGACAGGCGGCGTTGAGCAGTTCTTC
CASSEWGTGGVEQFF
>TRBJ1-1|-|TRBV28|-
TGTGCCAGCAGTCTCTCGGGGGGGGGCGCGAGTCCCTCGGCTTTCTTT
CASSLSGGGASPSAFF
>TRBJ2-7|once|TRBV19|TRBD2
TGTGCCAGTAGTATTCAAGCGGGAGGTTCAACCTACGAGCAGTACTTC
CASSIQAGGSTYEQYF
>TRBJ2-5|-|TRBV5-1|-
TGCGCCAGCAGCTTGATCGCGGGTGGGGAGACCCAGTACTTC
CASSLIAGGETQYF
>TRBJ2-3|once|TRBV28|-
TGTGCCAGCAGTTCCCAGGGGCGGGCAGATACGCAGTATTTT
CASSSQGRADTQYF
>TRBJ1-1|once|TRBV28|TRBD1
TGTGCCAGCAGTTTAATGACAGGGATTAGCACTGAAGCTTTCTTT
CASSLMTGISTEAFF
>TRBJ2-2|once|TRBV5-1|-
TGCGCCAGCAGCTTACTCGGGACAATCAGCACCGGGGAGCTGTTTTTT
CASSLLGTISTGELFF
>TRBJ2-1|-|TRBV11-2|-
TGTGCCAGCAGCTCTCGAGGCAATGAGCAGTTCTTC
CASSSRGNEQFF
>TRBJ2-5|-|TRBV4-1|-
TGCGCCAGCAGCCAAGGGGATAGCGGAGGCCAAGAGACCCAGTACTTC
CASSQGDSGGQETQYF
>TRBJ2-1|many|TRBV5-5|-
TGTGCCAGCGGTGGGAGGAGACACAATGAGCAGTTCTTC
CASGGRRHNEQFF
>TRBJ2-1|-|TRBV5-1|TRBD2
TGCGCCAGCAGCTTGTTCCACGCTAGCGGGGAAACTTACAATGAGCAGTTCTTC
CASSLFHASGETYNEQFF
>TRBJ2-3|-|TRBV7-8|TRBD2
TGTGCCAGCAGCTTACGGTCTAGCGGGAGTGGCACAGATACGCAGTATTTT
CASSLRSSGSGTDTQYF
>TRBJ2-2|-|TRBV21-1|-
TGTGCCAGCAGCCACCATAAGGGGACAGTTAAGAACACCGGGGAGCTGTTTTTT
CASSHHKGTVKNTGELFF
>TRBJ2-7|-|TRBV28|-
TGTGCCAGCAGTTCGAACCTAGGTATCGAGCAGTACTTC
CASSSNLGIEQYF
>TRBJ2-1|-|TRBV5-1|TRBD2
TGCGCCAGCAGCTTGGGACTAGCGGGCCCTGAGCAGTTCTTC
CASSLGLAGPEQFF
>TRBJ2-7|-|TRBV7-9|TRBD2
TGTGCCAGCAGCTTAGTGGGGGGGAGTACAACCTCCTACGAGCAGTACTTC
CASSLVGGSTTSYEQYF
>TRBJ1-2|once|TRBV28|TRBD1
TGTGCCAGCAGTTCCGGACAGGGGACGTCCGATGGCTACACCTTC
CASSSGQGTSDGYTF